The rows below give T cell receptor beta chains drawn from one sample of a study of blood T cell repertoires in COVID-19. Sequencing used immunoSEQ multiplex PCR; TCRdb keeps in-frame clones, though not all of them. The sample holds under 300,000 clones; under 90% are singletons and the top ten take 0.94%. Sequencing was done on a sample of peripheral blood. All receptors derive from a woman between 35 and 50 years old who had recovered from COVID-19. Both conserved end residues are part of each CDR3. Each record gives: V gene, J gene, clone size, D gene, CDR3 DNA, CDR3 protein. The D gene is left open where the match is weak. Clone size is stated in some rows and not others, as once, few, many or a class when expanded.

V: TRBV9; J: TRBJ1-5; size: many; D: -; DNA: TGTGCCAGCAGCGACGGACAGAACAATCAGCCCCAGCATTTT; CDR3: CASSDGQNNQPQHF
V: TRBV5-1; J: TRBJ1-2; size: -; D: -; DNA: TGCGCCAGCAGCTTCGCGGGGGACTATGGCTACACCTTC; CDR3: CASSFAGDYGYTF
V: TRBV5-1; J: TRBJ2-5; size: -; D: TRBD2; DNA: TGCGCCAGCAGTCCGACTAGCGGGAGGGAGACCCAGTACTTC; CDR3: CASSPTSGRETQYF
V: TRBV27; J: TRBJ2-7; size: -; D: TRBD1; DNA: TGTGCCAGCACCCCGACAGGGAGCTACGAGCAGTACTTC; CDR3: CASTPTGSYEQYF
V: TRBV19; J: TRBJ1-6; size: -; D: -; DNA: TGTGCCAGTAGTATAACCTGGCAGGGTCAGTCACCCCTCCACTTT; CDR3: CASSITWQGQSPLHF
V: TRBV11-2; J: TRBJ2-1; size: -; D: TRBD2; DNA: TGTGCCAGCAGCTTCCGGGGGGCCTACAATGAGCAGTTCTTC; CDR3: CASSFRGAYNEQFF
V: TRBV7-9; J: TRBJ1-2; size: -; D: -; DNA: TGTGCCAGCAGCTCCGACAGATCCTATGGCTACACCTTC; CDR3: CASSSDRSYGYTF
V: TRBV10-3; J: TRBJ2-5; size: -; D: -; DNA: TGTGCCATCAGTGAGTCCCAAATCGGGGGTCGCCAAGAGACCCAGTACTTC; CDR3: CAISESQIGGRQETQYF
V: TRBV29-1; J: TRBJ2-2; size: -; D: TRBD2; DNA: TGCAGCGTTGTATGGCGGGAGACCGGGGAGCTGTTTTTT; CDR3: CSVVWRETGELFF
V: TRBV30; J: TRBJ2-1; size: -; D: TRBD2; DNA: TGTGCCTGGAGCGACAAGACTAGCGGGAATATCTTGGGCTATGAGCAGTTCTTC; CDR3: CAWSDKTSGNILGYEQFF
V: TRBV6-1; J: TRBJ1-2; size: -; D: -; DNA: TGTGCCAGCAGTGAAGGGGGGATTACAGGGATCACCTTC; CDR3: CASSEGGITGITF
V: TRBV29-1; J: TRBJ2-3; size: once; D: -; DNA: TGCAGCGTTGAAGACTCGGGGATCACAGATACGCAGTATTTT; CDR3: CSVEDSGITDTQYF